A single T cell receptor beta chain is shown here with its context. Its antigen is not identified. This entry is derived from a study of cytomegalovirus exposure and HLA in healthy donors. The overall study: Within an early data release were around 80 million unique TCRs drawn from HLA-typed donors.

Overall study findings and caveats: In a later analysis, TCR association rates varied by HLA locus: DRB1 most, HLA-C fewest. Exclusion as indistinguishable affected some V segments, including TRBV6-2 and TRBV6-3.

This CDR3 spans 15 amino acids. V lost 5 bases, J lost 4 bases, and 16 bases lay in between. Germline V lookup: CDR1 LNHDA, CDR2 SQIVND (reference sequence). With 60 Vbeta and 13 Jbeta primers, the PCR was carried out. Profiling relied on immunoSEQ multiplex PCR, and the TCRdb table lists in-frame clones only, not all of them. This specimen shows over 100,000 clones; the ten leading clones hold 5.5% to 8%. This chain uses TRBV19 with TRBJ2-3; TRBD1 might be the D (6 bases). This TCR was sampled from a man in his forties in good health and CMV-seropositive. Material: PBMCs. CDR3 residues: CASSLRAGVADTQYF. CDR3 in DNA: TGTGCCAGTAGTTTACGGGCAGGGGTAGCAGATACGCAGTATTTT.